This T cell receptor (beta chain) was documented in a study of technical replicates of blood from several donors (dated by TCRdb to 2016 to 2017). Details on this clone: The specificity of this receptor is unknown. No much larger clone exists at a distance of one base, and base qualities are not known.

Library preparation was by the immunoSEQ multiplex PCR assay. TCRdb stores this immuneACCESS table with in-frame sequences only. Part of the clones is absent; in the studies checked, under half of the shortfall reflects unresolved V genes, and no reason is known for the rest. The sample table holds about 12,000 clones, of which approximately 94% were seen once. The ten largest clonotypes hold 6.5% to 8.5% of the sample. This TCR was recovered from a human donor in good health. The sample taken for sequencing was PBMCs.

The CDR3 loop reads CAISKGLAVNTGELFF. Here is the DNA: TGTGCCATCAGCAAAGGACTAGCGGTGAACACCGGGGAGCTGTTTTTT. The receptor chain draws on TRBV10-3 and TRBJ2-2; TRBD2 aligns with 10 central bases. V has 6 bases trimmed and J has 1 base trimmed; junction bases matching no gene number 5. CDR1 and CDR2 are drawn from the germline V gene: ENHRY, SYGVKD. Inclusive of the bounding cysteine and phenylalanine, the CDR3 is 16 residues long. Only CDR3 DNA is held: 48 bases, read in frame from base 1.